This section outlines one TCR beta chain sequence together with its context. The germline V gene has CDR1 SGHAT and CDR2 FQNNGV. CDR3 size: 17 residues. This entry is derived from a study of shared clonotypes between healthy human individuals. Each PCR replicate from the sorted subsets contained 150 to 200 ng DNA, which is 30,000 or so T cell genomes. Only in-frame clones appear in the TCRdb table, and some are missing; sequencing was by immunoSEQ multiplex PCR. The top ten clones hold about 0.057% of a sample with some 500,000 clones, almost 97% of them seen once. The sequence was collected from a woman aged 25 to 45 in good health. The V and J genes are TRBV11-2 and TRBJ2-5, with a possible D match to TRBD1 (5 bases). Matching the DNA end better, TRBJ2-7 makes the J call doubtful. The specimen sequenced was naive CD4+ T cells sorted from blood. Sample subset: CD45RA+ positively selected. The CDR3 coding sequence is TGTGCCAGCAGCTTAGGTTCTCGACAGCCGGTTTCCTACGAGCAGTACTTC. Residues: CASSLGSRQPVSYEQYF.